The present entry profiles one T cell receptor (beta chain) with its context. Its specificity is unknown. Germline-derived CDR1 and CDR2 are MNHEY and SVGEGT. Losses at the gene ends were 0 bases for V and 3 bases for J; bases not matched to a gene: 11. The CDR3 covers 18 residues. This entry is derived from a study of blood T cells in healthy people across ages. Combining a sample-barcoded 5' primer with a J-beta primer mix, a second PCR ran for roughly 6 to 12 cycles. Every cDNA was tagged by a template-switch adaptor with 12 random nucleotides. A single record per CDR3 protein comes from TCRdb applying MiXCR to the 5' RACE reads. The table has approximately 730,000 distinct CDR3 sequences, roughly 43% seen once. Per sample, extraction of total RNA gave at least 5.5 micrograms in every case. General study findings and limits: Naive CD4+ cell counts and diversity both ran higher in long-lived than in aged donors.

This sequence joins TRBV6-2 or TRBV6-3 and TRBJ2-5; 9 nucleotides agree with TRBD2. The source of this sequence is a woman in her sixties or seventies in good health. Sequences were obtained from blood. CDR3 residues: CASSYSTDAGGQEETQYF. The CDR3 DNA reads as TGTGCCAGCAGTTACTCGACCGATGCGGGGGGGCAAGAAGAGACCCAGTACTTC.